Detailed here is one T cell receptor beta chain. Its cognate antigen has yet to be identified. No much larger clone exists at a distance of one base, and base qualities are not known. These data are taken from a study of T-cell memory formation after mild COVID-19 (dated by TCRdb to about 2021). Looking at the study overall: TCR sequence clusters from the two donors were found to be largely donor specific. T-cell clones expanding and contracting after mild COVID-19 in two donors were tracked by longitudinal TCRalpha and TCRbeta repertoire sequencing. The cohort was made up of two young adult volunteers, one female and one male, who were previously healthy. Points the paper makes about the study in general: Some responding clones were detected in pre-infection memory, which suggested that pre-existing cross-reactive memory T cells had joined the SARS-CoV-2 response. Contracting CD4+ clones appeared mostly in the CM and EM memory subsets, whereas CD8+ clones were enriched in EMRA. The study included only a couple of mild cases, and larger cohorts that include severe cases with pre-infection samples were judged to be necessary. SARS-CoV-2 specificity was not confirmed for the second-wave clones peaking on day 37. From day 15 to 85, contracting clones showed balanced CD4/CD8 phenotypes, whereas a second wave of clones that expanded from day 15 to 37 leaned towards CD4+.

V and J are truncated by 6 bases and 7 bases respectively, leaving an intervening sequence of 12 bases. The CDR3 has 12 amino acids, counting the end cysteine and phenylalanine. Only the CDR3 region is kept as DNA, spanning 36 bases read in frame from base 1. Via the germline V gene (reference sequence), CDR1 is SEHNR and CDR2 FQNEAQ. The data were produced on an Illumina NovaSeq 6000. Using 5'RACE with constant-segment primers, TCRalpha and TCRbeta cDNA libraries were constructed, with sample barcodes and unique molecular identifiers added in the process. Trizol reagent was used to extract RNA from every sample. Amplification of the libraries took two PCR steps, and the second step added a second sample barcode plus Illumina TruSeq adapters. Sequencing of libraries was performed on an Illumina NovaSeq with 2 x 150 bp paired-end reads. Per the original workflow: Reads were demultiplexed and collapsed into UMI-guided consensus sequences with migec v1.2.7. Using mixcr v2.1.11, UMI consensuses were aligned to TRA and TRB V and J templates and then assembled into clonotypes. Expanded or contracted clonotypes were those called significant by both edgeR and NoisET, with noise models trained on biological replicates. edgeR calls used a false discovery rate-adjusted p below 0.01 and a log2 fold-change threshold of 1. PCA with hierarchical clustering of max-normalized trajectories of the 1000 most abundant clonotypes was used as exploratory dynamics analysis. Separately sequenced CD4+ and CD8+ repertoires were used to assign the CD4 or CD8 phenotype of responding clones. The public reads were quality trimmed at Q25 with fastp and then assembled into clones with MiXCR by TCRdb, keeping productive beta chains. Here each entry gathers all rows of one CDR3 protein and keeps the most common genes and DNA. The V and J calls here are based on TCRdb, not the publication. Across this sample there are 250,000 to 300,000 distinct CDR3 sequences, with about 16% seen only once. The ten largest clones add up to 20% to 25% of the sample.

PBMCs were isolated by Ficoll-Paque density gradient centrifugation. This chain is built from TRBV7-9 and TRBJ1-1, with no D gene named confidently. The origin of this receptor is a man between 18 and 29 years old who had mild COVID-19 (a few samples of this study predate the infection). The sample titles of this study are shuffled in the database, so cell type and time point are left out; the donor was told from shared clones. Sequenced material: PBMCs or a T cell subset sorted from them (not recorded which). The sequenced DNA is TGTGCCAGCAGAGGGTTGATTGGTGAAGCTTTCTTT. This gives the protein CASRGLIGEAFF.